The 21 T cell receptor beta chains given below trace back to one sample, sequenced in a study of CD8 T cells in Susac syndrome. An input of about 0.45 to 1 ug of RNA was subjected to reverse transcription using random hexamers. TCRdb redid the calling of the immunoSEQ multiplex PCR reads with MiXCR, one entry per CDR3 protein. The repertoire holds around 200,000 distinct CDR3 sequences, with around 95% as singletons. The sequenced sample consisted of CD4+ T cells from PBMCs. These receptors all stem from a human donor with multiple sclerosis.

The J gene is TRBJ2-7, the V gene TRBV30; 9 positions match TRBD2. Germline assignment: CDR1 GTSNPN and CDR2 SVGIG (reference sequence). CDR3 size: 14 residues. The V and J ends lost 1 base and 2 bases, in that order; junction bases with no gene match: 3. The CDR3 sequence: CAWSASSGAYEQYF. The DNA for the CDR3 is TGTGCCTGGAGTGCATCTAGCGGGGCCTACGAGCAGTACTTC.

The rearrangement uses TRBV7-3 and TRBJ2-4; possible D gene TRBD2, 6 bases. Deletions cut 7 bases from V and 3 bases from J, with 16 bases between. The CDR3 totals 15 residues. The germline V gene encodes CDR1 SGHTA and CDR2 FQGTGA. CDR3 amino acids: CASTPSGVDKNIQYF. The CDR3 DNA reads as TGTGCCAGCACCCCATCGGGGGTGGACAAAAACATTCAGTACTTC.

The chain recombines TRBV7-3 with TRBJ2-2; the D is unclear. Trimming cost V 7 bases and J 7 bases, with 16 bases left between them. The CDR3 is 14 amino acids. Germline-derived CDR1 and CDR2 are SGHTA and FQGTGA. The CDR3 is CASTPNTVVGELFF. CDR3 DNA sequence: TGTGCCAGCACCCCAAATACAGTGGTCGGGGAGCTGTTTTTT. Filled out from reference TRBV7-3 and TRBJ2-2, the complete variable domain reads GAGVSQTPSNKVTEKGKYVELRCDPISGHTALYWYRQSLGQGPEFLIYFQGTGAADDSGLPNDRFFAVRPEGSVSTLKIQRTERGDSAVYLCASTPNTVVGELFFGEGSRLTVL.

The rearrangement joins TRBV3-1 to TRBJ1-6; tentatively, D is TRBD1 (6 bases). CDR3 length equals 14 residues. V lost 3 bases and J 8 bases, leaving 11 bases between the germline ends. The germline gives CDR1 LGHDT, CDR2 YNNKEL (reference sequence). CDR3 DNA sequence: TGTGCCAGCAGCCAGTCCTCAGGGGATTCACCCCTCCACTTT. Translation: CASSQSSGDSPLHF.

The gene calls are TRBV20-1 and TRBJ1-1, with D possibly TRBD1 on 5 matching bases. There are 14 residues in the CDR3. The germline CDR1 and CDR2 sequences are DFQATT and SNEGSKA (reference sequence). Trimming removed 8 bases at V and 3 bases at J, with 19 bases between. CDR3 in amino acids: CSPDPRQSYTEAFF. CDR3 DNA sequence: TGCAGTCCCGATCCGAGACAGAGTTACACTGAAGCTTTCTTT.

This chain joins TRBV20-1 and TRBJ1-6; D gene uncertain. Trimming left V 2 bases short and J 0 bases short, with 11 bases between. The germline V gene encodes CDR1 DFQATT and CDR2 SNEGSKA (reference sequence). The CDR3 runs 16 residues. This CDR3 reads CSARSNNRSYNSPLHF. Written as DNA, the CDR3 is TGCAGTGCTAGATCGAACAACCGCTCCTATAATTCACCCCTCCACTTT.

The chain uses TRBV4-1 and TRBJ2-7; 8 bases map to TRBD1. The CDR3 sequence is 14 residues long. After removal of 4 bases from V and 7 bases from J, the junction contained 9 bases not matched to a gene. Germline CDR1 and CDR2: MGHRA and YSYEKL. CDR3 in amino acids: CASSPGTGWREQYF. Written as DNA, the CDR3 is TGCGCCAGCAGCCCGGGGACAGGTTGGAGGGAGCAGTACTTC.

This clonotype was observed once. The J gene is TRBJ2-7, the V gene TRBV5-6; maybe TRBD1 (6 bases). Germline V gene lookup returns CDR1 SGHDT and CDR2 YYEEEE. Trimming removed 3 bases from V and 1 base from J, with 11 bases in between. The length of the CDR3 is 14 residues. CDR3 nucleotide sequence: TGTGCCAGCAGCTGGACCGGGACATCCTACGAGCAGTACTTC. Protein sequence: CASSWTGTSYEQYF.

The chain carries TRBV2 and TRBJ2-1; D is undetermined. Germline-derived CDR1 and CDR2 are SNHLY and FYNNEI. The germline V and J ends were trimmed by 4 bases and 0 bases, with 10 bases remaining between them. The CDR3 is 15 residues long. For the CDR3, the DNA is TGTGCCAGCAGTGGGCGGCTCAGCTCCTACAATGAGCAGTTCTTC. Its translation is CASSGRLSSYNEQFF. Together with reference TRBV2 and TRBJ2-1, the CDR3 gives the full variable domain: EPEVTQTPSHQVTQMGQEVILRCVPISNHLYFYWYRQILGQKVEFLVSFYNNEISEKSEIFDDQFSVERPDGSNFTLKIRSTKLEDSAMYFCASSGRLSSYNEQFFGPGTRLTVL.

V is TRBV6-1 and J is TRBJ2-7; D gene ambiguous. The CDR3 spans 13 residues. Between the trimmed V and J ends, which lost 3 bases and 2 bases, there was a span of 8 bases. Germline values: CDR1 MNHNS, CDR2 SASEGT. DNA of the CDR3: TGTGCCAGCAGTGACTTAGTTCCCTACGAGCAGTACTTC. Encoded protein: CASSDLVPYEQYF.

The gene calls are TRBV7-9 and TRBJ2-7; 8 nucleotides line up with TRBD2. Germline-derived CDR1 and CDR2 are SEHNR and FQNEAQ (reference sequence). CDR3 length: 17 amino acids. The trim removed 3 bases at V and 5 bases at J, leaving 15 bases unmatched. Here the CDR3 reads CASSFPSGTSGPNEQYF. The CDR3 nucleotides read TGTGCCAGCAGCTTCCCCTCGGGTACTAGCGGCCCCAACGAGCAGTACTTC.

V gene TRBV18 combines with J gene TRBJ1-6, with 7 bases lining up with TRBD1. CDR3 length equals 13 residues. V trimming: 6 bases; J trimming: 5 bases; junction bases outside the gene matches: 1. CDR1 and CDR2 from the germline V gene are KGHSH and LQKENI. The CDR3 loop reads CASSGTDNSPLHF. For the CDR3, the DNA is TGTGCCAGCTCCGGGACAGATAATTCACCCCTCCACTTT.

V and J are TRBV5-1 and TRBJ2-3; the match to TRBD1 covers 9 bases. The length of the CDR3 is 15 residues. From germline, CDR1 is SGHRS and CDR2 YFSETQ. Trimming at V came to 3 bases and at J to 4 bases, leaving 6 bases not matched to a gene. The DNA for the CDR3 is TGCGCCAGCAGCTCCTGGACAGGGGCGCCAGATACGCAGTATTTT. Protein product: CASSSWTGAPDTQYF.

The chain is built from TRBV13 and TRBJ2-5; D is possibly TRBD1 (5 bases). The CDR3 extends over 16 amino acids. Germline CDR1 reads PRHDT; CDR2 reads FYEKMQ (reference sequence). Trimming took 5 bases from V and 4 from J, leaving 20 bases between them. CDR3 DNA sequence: TGTGCCAGCAGCGGCAGACCCCAGGGATATGGAGAGACCCAGTACTTC. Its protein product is CASSGRPQGYGETQYF.

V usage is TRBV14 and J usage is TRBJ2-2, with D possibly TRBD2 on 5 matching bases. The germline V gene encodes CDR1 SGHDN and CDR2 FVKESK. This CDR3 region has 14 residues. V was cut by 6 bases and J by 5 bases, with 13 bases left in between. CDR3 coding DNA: TGTGCCAGCAGACCATCCGGGATGACCGGGGAGCTGTTTTTT. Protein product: CASRPSGMTGELFF.

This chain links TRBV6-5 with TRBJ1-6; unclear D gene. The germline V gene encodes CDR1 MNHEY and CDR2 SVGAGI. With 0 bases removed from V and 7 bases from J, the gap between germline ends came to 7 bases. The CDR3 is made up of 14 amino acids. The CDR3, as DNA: TGTGCCAGCAGTTACTCCATCCCGAATTCACCCCTCCACTTT. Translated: CASSYSIPNSPLHF.

CDR3 in DNA: TGTGCCAGCAGCACCCCTCGGGCTTACGAGCAGTACTTC. Amino acid sequence: CASSTPRAYEQYF. The V and J genes are TRBV21-1 and TRBJ2-7; TRBD1 was called by the table and not checked on the DNA. TRBV21-1 represents a pseudogene. The CDR3 loop spans 13 amino acids.

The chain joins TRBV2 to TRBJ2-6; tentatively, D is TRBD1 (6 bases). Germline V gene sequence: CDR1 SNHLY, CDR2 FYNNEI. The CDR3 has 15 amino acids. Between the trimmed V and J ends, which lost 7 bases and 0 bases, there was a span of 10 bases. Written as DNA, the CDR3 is TGTGCCAGCATGGACAGCCTCTCTGGGGCCAACGTCCTGACTTTC. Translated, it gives CASMDSLSGANVLTF.

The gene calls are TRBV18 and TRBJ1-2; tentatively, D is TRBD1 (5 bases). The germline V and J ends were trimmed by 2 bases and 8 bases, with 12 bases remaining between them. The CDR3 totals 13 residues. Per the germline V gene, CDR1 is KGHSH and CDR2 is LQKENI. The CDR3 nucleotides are TGTGCCAGCTCACCAGAACGGGGCGCCGGCTACACCTTC. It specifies CASSPERGAGYTF.

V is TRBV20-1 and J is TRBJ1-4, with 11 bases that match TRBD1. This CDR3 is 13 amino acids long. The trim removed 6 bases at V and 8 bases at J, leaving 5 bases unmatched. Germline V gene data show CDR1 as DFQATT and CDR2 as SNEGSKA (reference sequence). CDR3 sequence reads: CSAAGTGGEKLFF. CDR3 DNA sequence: TGCAGTGCCGCTGGGACAGGGGGGGAAAAACTGTTTTTT.

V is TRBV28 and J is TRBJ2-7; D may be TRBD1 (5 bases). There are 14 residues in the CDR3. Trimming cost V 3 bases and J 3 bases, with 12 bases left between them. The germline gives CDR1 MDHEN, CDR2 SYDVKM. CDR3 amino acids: CASSFDRQSYEQYF. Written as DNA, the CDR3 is TGTGCCAGCAGTTTCGATAGACAGAGCTACGAGCAGTACTTC.